The rows below give T cell receptor beta chains drawn from one sample of a study of radiation and T cells in renal cell carcinoma. The data were produced by immunoSEQ multiplex PCR, yet TCRdb's version contains in-frame clones alone and is incomplete. There are about 77,000 clones in the sample; around four fifths occur only once, and about 2.4% lies in the top ten. The source was blood, collected from a patient whose treatment included radiotherapy and nephrectomy. These receptors all stem from a woman aged 55-69 years with renal cell carcinoma. The CDR3 runs from the conserved cysteine through the conserved F or W. The order of the fields is J gene, clone size, V gene, D gene, CDR3 protein, CDR3 DNA. A D gene is named only where the DNA matches it firmly. The size field is filled for only some rows; it gives once, few, many or a size class.

j_call: TRBJ1-5; clone_size: few; v_call: TRBV5-8; d_call: -; cdr3_aa: CASSLAGRPQHF; cdr3_nt: TGTGCCAGCAGCTTGGCCGGGAGGCCCCAGCATTTT
j_call: TRBJ2-2; clone_size: -; v_call: TRBV15; d_call: -; cdr3_aa: CATSRPLAGLGTGELFF; cdr3_nt: TGTGCCACCAGCAGACCCCTCGCGGGGCTAGGGACCGGGGAGCTGTTTTTT
j_call: TRBJ1-1; clone_size: -; v_call: TRBV9; d_call: -; cdr3_aa: CASRESLGDTEAFF; cdr3_nt: TGTGCCAGCAGGGAATCCTTAGGGGACACTGAAGCTTTCTTT
j_call: TRBJ2-7; clone_size: few; v_call: TRBV6-6; d_call: TRBD1; cdr3_aa: CASRTDRDSYEQYF; cdr3_nt: TGTGCCAGCAGGACGGACAGGGACTCCTACGAGCAGTACTTC
j_call: TRBJ2-3; clone_size: -; v_call: TRBV2; d_call: -; cdr3_aa: CASRYTLSSSAADTQYF; cdr3_nt: TGTGCCAGCAGATATACGCTCTCGTCCTCCGCCGCAGATACGCAGTATTTT
j_call: TRBJ1-3; clone_size: -; v_call: TRBV4-2; d_call: TRBD1; cdr3_aa: CASSQAWTGDGNTIYF; cdr3_nt: TGTGCCAGCAGCCAAGCTTGGACAGGGGATGGAAACACCATATATTTT
j_call: TRBJ1-2; clone_size: -; v_call: TRBV4-2; d_call: -; cdr3_aa: CASSQARDFGQGNPYTF; cdr3_nt: TGTGCCAGCAGCCAAGCCCGCGACTTCGGGCAGGGGAATCCCTACACCTTC
j_call: TRBJ1-1; clone_size: -; v_call: TRBV27; d_call: -; cdr3_aa: CASSPGTHNTEAFF; cdr3_nt: TGTGCCAGCAGTCCTGGGACACATAACACTGAAGCTTTCTTT
j_call: TRBJ2-3; clone_size: -; v_call: TRBV29-1; d_call: -; cdr3_aa: CSVRTGTTSTDTQYF; cdr3_nt: TGCAGCGTCCGAACAGGGACCACTAGCACAGATACGCAGTATTTT
j_call: TRBJ1-6; clone_size: -; v_call: TRBV6-5; d_call: -; cdr3_aa: CASKTRDNNNSPLHF; cdr3_nt: TGTGCCAGCAAAACCCGGGACAATAATAATTCACCCCTCCACTTT
j_call: TRBJ2-7; clone_size: -; v_call: TRBV9; d_call: -; cdr3_aa: CASSVRVTGEQYF; cdr3_nt: TGTGCCAGCAGCGTCAGGGTGACTGGCGAGCAGTACTTC
j_call: TRBJ1-1; clone_size: -; v_call: TRBV9; d_call: -; cdr3_aa: CASSSPRAGGLTNTEAFF; cdr3_nt: TGTGCCAGCAGCTCTCCCCGGGCCGGGGGGCTCACGAACACTGAAGCTTTCTTT
j_call: TRBJ1-1; clone_size: -; v_call: TRBV6-5; d_call: TRBD1; cdr3_aa: CASTDRGRKGTEAFF; cdr3_nt: TGTGCCAGCACAGACAGGGGGCGCAAAGGCACTGAAGCTTTCTTT
j_call: TRBJ2-1; clone_size: -; v_call: TRBV6-5; d_call: TRBD1; cdr3_aa: CASNWQGAKNEQFF; cdr3_nt: TGTGCCAGTAATTGGCAGGGGGCAAAGAATGAGCAGTTCTTC
j_call: TRBJ1-6; clone_size: -; v_call: TRBV2; d_call: -; cdr3_aa: CASDQDGVNSPLHF; cdr3_nt: TGTGCCAGCGACCAGGACGGAGTTAATTCACCCCTCCACTTT
j_call: TRBJ2-7; clone_size: -; v_call: TRBV6-5; d_call: TRBD2; cdr3_aa: CASRSWAGGEYEQYF; cdr3_nt: TGTGCCAGCAGGTCGTGGGCGGGGGGCGAATACGAGCAGTACTTC
j_call: TRBJ1-1; clone_size: -; v_call: TRBV9; d_call: TRBD1; cdr3_aa: CASSRQGGTEAFF; cdr3_nt: TGTGCCAGCAGCCGACAGGGTGGCACTGAAGCTTTCTTT
j_call: TRBJ2-1; clone_size: -; v_call: TRBV7-9; d_call: TRBD1; cdr3_aa: CASSLGDRVPNEQFF; cdr3_nt: TGTGCCAGCAGCTTAGGGGACAGGGTCCCCAATGAGCAGTTCTTC
j_call: TRBJ1-2; clone_size: -; v_call: TRBV20-1; d_call: TRBD1; cdr3_aa: CSCTQGVGYTF; cdr3_nt: TGCAGTTGTACACAGGGGGTAGGCTACACCTTC
j_call: TRBJ1-2; clone_size: -; v_call: TRBV7-2; d_call: -; cdr3_aa: CASSPGGRGYTF; cdr3_nt: TGTGCCAGCAGCCCGGGGGGGAGAGGCTACACCTTC
j_call: TRBJ2-4; clone_size: -; v_call: TRBV10-3; d_call: -; cdr3_aa: CAISDGEIAKNIQYF; cdr3_nt: TGTGCCATCAGTGATGGGGAGATAGCCAAAAACATTCAGTACTTC
j_call: TRBJ2-2; clone_size: -; v_call: TRBV7-6; d_call: -; cdr3_aa: CASSLLSGPTGELFF; cdr3_nt: TGTGCCAGCAGCTTATTATCCGGGCCCACCGGGGAGCTGTTTTTT
j_call: TRBJ2-1; clone_size: -; v_call: TRBV6-1; d_call: -; cdr3_aa: CASSEDTINEQFF; cdr3_nt: TGTGCCAGCAGTGAAGACACGATCAATGAGCAGTTCTTC
j_call: TRBJ1-5; clone_size: -; v_call: TRBV27; d_call: -; cdr3_aa: CASSSTGYSNQPQHF; cdr3_nt: TGTGCCAGCAGCTCTACAGGGTATAGCAATCAGCCCCAGCATTTT
j_call: TRBJ1-5; clone_size: -; v_call: TRBV18; d_call: -; cdr3_aa: CASSQGGGSNQPQHF; cdr3_nt: TGTGCCAGCTCACAGGGGGGAGGGAGCAATCAGCCCCAGCATTTT
j_call: TRBJ2-5; clone_size: -; v_call: TRBV28; d_call: -; cdr3_aa: CASSLWSRGGQETQYF; cdr3_nt: TGTGCCAGCAGTTTATGGTCCAGGGGGGGCCAAGAGACCCAGTACTTC
j_call: TRBJ2-7; clone_size: -; v_call: TRBV11-2; d_call: -; cdr3_aa: CASSSIDGSSYEQYF; cdr3_nt: TGTGCCAGCAGCTCCATTGACGGTAGCTCCTACGAGCAGTACTTC
j_call: TRBJ1-4; clone_size: -; v_call: TRBV7-2; d_call: -; cdr3_aa: CASSLVGSSSREKLFF; cdr3_nt: TGTGCCAGCAGCTTAGTTGGAAGCAGCTCAAGGGAAAAACTGTTTTTT
j_call: TRBJ1-2; clone_size: -; v_call: TRBV6-6; d_call: -; cdr3_aa: CASRSRRAGAGGYTF; cdr3_nt: TGTGCCAGCAGATCGAGACGGGCCGGGGCAGGGGGCTACACCTTC
j_call: TRBJ2-1; clone_size: -; v_call: TRBV5-1; d_call: -; cdr3_aa: CASSHRRGIGEQFF; cdr3_nt: TGCGCCAGCAGCCACCGACGGGGGATTGGTGAGCAGTTCTTC
j_call: TRBJ2-5; clone_size: once; v_call: TRBV18; d_call: -; cdr3_aa: CASSPPGGAETQYF; cdr3_nt: TGTGCCAGCTCACCACCTGGGGGCGCCGAGACCCAGTACTTC
j_call: TRBJ1-6; clone_size: -; v_call: TRBV25-1; d_call: -; cdr3_aa: CASSELSGASGSPLHF; cdr3_nt: TGTGCCAGCAGTGAGTTATCGGGGGCAAGCGGTTCACCCCTCCACTTT
j_call: TRBJ2-7; clone_size: -; v_call: TRBV5-6; d_call: -; cdr3_aa: CASSLDYGNSYEQYF; cdr3_nt: TGTGCCAGCAGCTTGGATTACGGTAACTCCTACGAGCAGTACTTC
j_call: TRBJ1-5; clone_size: -; v_call: TRBV19; d_call: -; cdr3_aa: CASSIDNGRLSNQPQHF; cdr3_nt: TGTGCCAGTAGTATAGACAATGGTAGACTTAGCAATCAGCCCCAGCATTTT
j_call: TRBJ2-7; clone_size: -; v_call: TRBV5-4; d_call: TRBD2; cdr3_aa: CASSSKRAMAGDSYEQYF; cdr3_nt: TGTGCCAGCAGCTCAAAGCGGGCTATGGCGGGGGACTCCTACGAGCAGTACTTC
j_call: TRBJ1-1; clone_size: few; v_call: TRBV5-1; d_call: -; cdr3_aa: CASSWGGNSMNTEAFF; cdr3_nt: TGCGCCAGCAGCTGGGGGGGTAACTCCATGAACACTGAAGCTTTCTTT
j_call: TRBJ2-5; clone_size: -; v_call: TRBV14; d_call: -; cdr3_aa: CASSQSSAETQYF; cdr3_nt: TGTGCCAGCAGCCAATCTAGCGCGGAGACCCAGTACTTC
j_call: TRBJ2-2; clone_size: -; v_call: TRBV29-1; d_call: TRBD1; cdr3_aa: CSVATHRGSIRLNTGELFF; cdr3_nt: TGCAGCGTTGCGACTCACAGGGGGAGTATTCGCCTGAACACCGGGGAGCTGTTTTTT
j_call: TRBJ2-2; clone_size: -; v_call: TRBV11-2; d_call: TRBD1; cdr3_aa: CASSLGSPTGGWDTGELFF; cdr3_nt: TGTGCCAGCAGCTTAGGGTCGCCGACAGGGGGCTGGGACACCGGGGAGCTGTTTTTT
j_call: TRBJ2-2; clone_size: -; v_call: TRBV7-9; d_call: -; cdr3_aa: CASSSDGGLVTGELFF; cdr3_nt: TGTGCCAGCAGCTCGGACGGTGGGTTGGTTACCGGGGAGCTGTTTTTT
j_call: TRBJ2-1; clone_size: -; v_call: TRBV4-1; d_call: -; cdr3_aa: CASSHLEYNEQFF; cdr3_nt: TGCGCCAGCAGCCACCTTGAATACAATGAGCAGTTCTTC
j_call: TRBJ2-7; clone_size: -; v_call: TRBV4-2; d_call: -; cdr3_aa: CASSQAQQGSEQYF; cdr3_nt: TGTGCCAGCAGCCAAGCCCAACAGGGCTCCGAGCAGTACTTC
j_call: TRBJ1-5; clone_size: -; v_call: TRBV11-3; d_call: TRBD1; cdr3_aa: CASSRIGGQGAERYSQPQHF; cdr3_nt: TGTGCCAGCAGCCGAATTGGAGGACAGGGGGCTGAGCGTTATAGTCAGCCCCAGCATTTT
j_call: TRBJ2-7; clone_size: once; v_call: TRBV5-1; d_call: -; cdr3_aa: CASSLISPGAGEQYF; cdr3_nt: TGCGCCAGCAGCTTGATAAGTCCGGGGGCGGGGGAGCAGTACTTC
j_call: TRBJ1-4; clone_size: -; v_call: TRBV9; d_call: -; cdr3_aa: CASSVEPGSNEKLFF; cdr3_nt: TGTGCCAGCAGCGTAGAACCGGGGTCGAATGAAAAACTGTTTTTT
j_call: TRBJ1-5; clone_size: -; v_call: TRBV25-1; d_call: -; cdr3_aa: CASSEPGSNQPQHF; cdr3_nt: TGTGCCAGCAGTGAACCCGGGAGCAATCAGCCCCAGCATTTT
j_call: TRBJ2-7; clone_size: -; v_call: TRBV6-5; d_call: -; cdr3_aa: CASSYSGRAPYEQYF; cdr3_nt: TGTGCCAGCAGTTACTCGGGCAGGGCCCCGTACGAGCAGTACTTC
j_call: TRBJ2-2; clone_size: -; v_call: TRBV28; d_call: TRBD1; cdr3_aa: CAGSQGSTGELFF; cdr3_nt: TGTGCCGGGTCACAGGGGAGTACCGGGGAGCTGTTTTTT